This T cell receptor (beta chain) was sequenced during a study of CD8+CD57+ T cells in acquired aplastic anemia. The study, taken as a whole, reports: No significant patient-versus-control difference appeared in CD8+ Simpson's diversity.

It was genomic DNA that served as the template for profiling TCR beta VDJ and CDR3. TCRdb passed the reads through MiXCR, listing each CDR3 protein once. Of 150,000 or so distinct CDR3 sequences listed, 48% are singletons. The sequenced patients had an expansion of CD8+CD57+ cells seen by flow cytometry. In the case of this clonotype: Its antigen is unidentified.

The CDR3 totals 12 residues. Germline V gene sequence: CDR1 DFQATT, CDR2 SNEGSKA (reference sequence). Trimming removed 1 base from V and 3 bases from J, with 7 bases in between. The sequence was obtained from a human donor with aplastic anemia. The V and J genes are TRBV20-1 and TRBJ2-7; D is perhaps TRBD1 (5 bases). Specimen: sorted CD4+, CD8+, or CD8+CD57+ T cells (not recorded which) from PBMCs. CDR3 in amino acids: CSARVTDYEQYF. CDR3 DNA sequence: TGCAGTGCTAGAGTGACAGACTACGAGCAGTACTTC.